This T cell receptor beta chain is drawn from a study of blood T cell repertoires in COVID-19. This clone has only one observation. Clones were read by immunoSEQ multiplex PCR, and TCRdb kept only the in-frame ones, dropping some. The data show 130,000 or so clones, with 86% seen just once and around 19% held by the top ten. The ends lost 3 bases at V and 8 bases at J; junction bases unmatched: 5. Germline assignment: CDR1 LGHDT and CDR2 YNNKEL (reference sequence). The CDR3 runs 14 residues. Specimen: peripheral blood. The chain carries TRBV3-1 (or the pseudogene TRBV3-2) and TRBJ1-4; 8 nucleotides match TRBD1. This clonotype originated in a woman aged 45-59 years who had recovered from COVID-19. In nucleotides, the CDR3 is TGTGCCAGCAGCCACCTGGACAGGGTCGAAAAACTGTTTTTT. Translating it yields CASSHLDRVEKLFF.